The 22 T cell receptor beta chains reported below all come from one sample, sequenced in a study of cytomegalovirus exposure and HLA in healthy donors. Use of 60 Vbeta and 13 Jbeta primers characterized the PCR. Assay used: immunoSEQ multiplex PCR; TCRdb lists only in-frame clones, some missing. The repertoire holds about 130,000 clones, with 80% to 85% as singletons. The specimen sequenced was PBMCs. The receptor source for this set is a human donor in good health.

The chain couples TRBV5-4 to TRBJ2-7, with D perhaps matching TRBD1 (5 bases). Trimming removed 0 bases from V and 6 bases from J, with 13 bases in between. The CDR3 consists of 14 residues. CDR1 and CDR2 (germline): SGHNT, YYREEE (reference sequence). Written as DNA, the CDR3 is TGTGCCAGCAGCTTGGAGGCAGGGAATGCCGAGCAGTACTTC. It encodes CASSLEAGNAEQYF.

This CDR3 is CASSLAAGRMNTEAFF. The CDR3 DNA reads as TGTGCCAGCAGCTTGGCGGCGGGAAGGATGAACACTGAAGCTTTCTTT. The chain joins TRBV5-5 to TRBJ1-1; the D is unclear. V gave up 0 bases and J gave up 0 bases, with 12 bases separating them. CDR3 size: 16 residues. Germline CDR1 is SGHKS and CDR2 is YYEKEE (reference sequence).

The rearrangement uses TRBV5-1 and TRBJ1-4; 10 bases are a match to TRBD1. The trim removed 0 bases at V and 7 bases at J, leaving 3 bases unmatched. The CDR3 loop spans 15 amino acids. Germline-derived CDR1 and CDR2 are SGHRS and YFSETQ. The CDR3 DNA sequence: TGCGCCAGCAGCTTGGACCGGGACAGGGGTGAAAAACTGTTTTTT. Residues: CASSLDRDRGEKLFF.

This clone has a single count. This chain links TRBV7-9 with TRBJ1-2; 7 bases agree with TRBD1. V gave up 1 base and J gave up 5 bases; unmatched junction bases: 7. Per the germline V gene, CDR1 is SEHNR and CDR2 is FQNEAQ (reference sequence). The CDR3 covers 15 residues. The CDR3 DNA reads as TGTGCCAGCAGCTTAGGTTCCGGGACAGCTTATGGCTACACCTTC. This sequence encodes CASSLGSGTAYGYTF. Variable domain in full (rest from reference TRBV7-9 and TRBJ1-2): DTGVSQNPRHKITKRGQNVTFRCDPISEHNRLYWYRQTLGQGPEFLTYFQNEAQLEKSRLLSDRFSAERPKGSFSTLEIQRTEQGDSAMYLCASSLGSGTAYGYTFGSGTRLTVV.

This clone was detected once. The V and J genes are TRBV4-1 and TRBJ2-1, with 8 bases aligning to TRBD2. Looked up from germline, CDR1 is MGHRA and CDR2 is YSYEKL. The CDR3 extends over 15 amino acids. V shed 4 bases and J 9 bases; nucleotides not matched to a gene: 11. CDR3 bases: TGCGCCAGCAGCCCCCGACTAGCGTGGGACTCTGAGCAGTTCTTC. Encoded protein: CASSPRLAWDSEQFF.

The J gene is TRBJ1-2, the V gene TRBV13; D call uncertain. Germline V gene data show CDR1 as PRHDT and CDR2 as FYEKMQ (reference sequence). This CDR3 region has 17 residues. Trimming left V 7 bases short and J 2 bases short, with 23 bases between. In DNA, the CDR3 is TGTGCCAGCACCCTCGCGAGGGTCTCTCGATTAAACTATGGCTACACCTTC. This sequence encodes CASTLARVSRLNYGYTF.

In nucleotides, the CDR3 is TGTGCCAGCAGCCTTAGCGGGGGCTTGGATTCCAAAAACATTCAGTACTTC. Its protein product is CASSLSGGLDSKNIQYF. The chain has TRBV5-4 and TRBJ2-4; 9 positions match TRBD2. Trimming at V came to 4 bases and at J to 2 bases, leaving 10 bases not matched to a gene. The CDR3 has 17 residues. Germline loops: CDR1 SGHNT, CDR2 YYREEE (reference sequence).

This chain uses TRBV10-2 with TRBJ2-5; TRBD2 aligns across 7 bases. CDR3 size: 13 residues. Trimming cost V 3 bases and J 3 bases; bases outside gene matches: 1. Germline V gene lookup returns CDR1 WSHSY and CDR2 SAAADI. The CDR3 here is CASSDRGEETQYF. The CDR3 nucleotides are TGCGCCAGCAGTGATCGGGGGGAAGAGACCCAGTACTTC.

The J gene is TRBJ2-3, the V gene TRBV19, with 15 bases fitting TRBD2. The CDR3 length is 17 residues. The V gene's germline CDR1 is LNHDA and CDR2 SQIVND (reference sequence). Trimming at V came to 5 bases and at J to 1 base, leaving 4 bases not matched to a gene. This CDR3 is CASSGTSGGTRTDTQYF. The CDR3 DNA sequence: TGTGCCAGTAGTGGGACTAGCGGGGGGACCCGCACAGATACGCAGTATTTT.

The chain joins TRBV5-1 to TRBJ2-5; maybe TRBD1 (5 bases). Germline V gene data show CDR1 as SGHRS and CDR2 as YFSETQ. V was pared by 0 bases and J by 5 bases, with 23 bases between. The CDR3 totals 18 residues. The CDR3 protein is CASSLGSAGLPSRETQYF. The CDR3 DNA is TGCGCCAGCAGCTTGGGGAGTGCAGGGCTTCCATCCAGGGAGACCCAGTACTTC.

The gene calls are TRBV4-2 and TRBJ2-4, with 12 bases lining up with TRBD2. V lost 0 bases to trimming and J lost 1 base; unmatched junction nucleotides: 7. There are 19 residues in the CDR3. Germline V gene lookup returns CDR1 LGHNA and CDR2 YNFKEQ. The CDR3 protein is CASSQDTSGGPGAKNIQYF. The CDR3 region has the DNA TGTGCCAGCAGCCAAGATACTAGCGGGGGGCCGGGTGCCAAAAACATTCAGTACTTC.

The V call is TRBV6-1, the J call TRBJ1-1, with D perhaps matching TRBD1 (5 bases). The germline V gene has CDR1 MNHNS and CDR2 SASEGT. This CDR3 comprises 12 residues. V was pared by 3 bases and J by 14 bases, with 16 bases between. CDR3 amino acids: CASSERGGEGFF. In DNA form, the CDR3 reads TGTGCCAGCAGTGAGCGGGGGGGAGAAGGGTTCTTT.

This chain joins TRBV6-5 and TRBJ1-5, with no clear D. CDR1 is MNHEY and CDR2 is SVGAGI in the germline V gene. V shed 5 bases and J shed 2 bases, with 10 bases lying between them. This CDR3 has 14 residues. CDR3 sequence reads: CASSHLAGNQPQHF. The CDR3 DNA follows: TGTGCCAGCAGTCATTTGGCAGGCAATCAGCCCCAGCATTTT.

The chain has TRBV18 and TRBJ1-6, with D unclear. The V and J ends lost 8 bases and 8 bases respectively, with 13 bases between them. Germline lookup yields CDR1 KGHSH and CDR2 LQKENI. The CDR3 is 13 amino acids. CDR3 sequence reads: CASTGVEDSPLHF. The DNA for the CDR3 is TGTGCCAGCACCGGGGTCGAGGATTCACCCCTCCACTTT. Complete variable domain (other parts from reference TRBV18 and TRBJ1-6): NAGVMQNPRHLVRRRGQEARLRCSPMKGHSHVYWYRQLPEEGLKFMVYLQKENIIDESGMPKERFSAEFPKEGPSILRIQQVVRGDSAAYFCASTGVEDSPLHFGNGTRLTVT.

The gene calls are TRBV29-1 and TRBJ1-1, with D tentatively TRBD1 (5 bases). Trimming cost V 7 bases and J 6 bases, with 15 bases left between them. The CDR3 sequence is 12 residues long. Per germline, CDR1 SQVTM and CDR2 ANQGSEA. CDR3 in amino acids: CSGTDMLAEAFF. The CDR3 DNA reads TGCAGCGGGACGGACATGCTGGCTGAAGCTTTCTTT.

CDR3 nucleotide sequence: TGTGCCGTCGCACGGGGTTACAGCGAGACCCAGTACTTC. Translating it yields CAVARGYSETQYF. The genes are TRBV6-5 and TRBJ2-5; possible D gene TRBD2, 5 bases. The CDR3 consists of 13 residues. V gave up 11 bases and J gave up 5 bases, with 18 bases separating them. From germline, CDR1 is MNHEY and CDR2 SVGAGI.

V usage is TRBV19 and J usage is TRBJ2-7; weak D call: TRBD2 (5 bases). CDR1 LNHDA and CDR2 SQIVND come from the germline V gene (reference sequence). V was shortened by 5 bases and J by 2 bases, with 19 bases between the two germline ends. The CDR3 runs 16 residues. CDR3 DNA sequence: TGTGCCAGTAGTCATCCCAAGGGAAACGGGACCTACGAGCAGTACTTC. Protein: CASSHPKGNGTYEQYF.

This clone showed up just a few times. V is TRBV7-9 and J is TRBJ1-1; 7 nucleotides align to TRBD1. CDR3 length: 14 amino acids. The germline gives CDR1 SEHNR, CDR2 FQNEAQ (reference sequence). V was clipped by 4 bases and J by 3 bases; unmatched bases: 5. The CDR3 nucleotides read TGTGCCAGCAGCTCTAGAGGGACAGACACTGAAGCTTTCTTT. This codes for CASSSRGTDTEAFF.

The chain joins TRBV5-1 to TRBJ1-2; 7 bases agree with TRBD1. The V segment lost 7 bases and the J segment 6 bases; nucleotides outside the gene matches: 12. Germline V gives CDR1 SGHRS, CDR2 YFSETQ. The CDR3 consists of 14 residues. The CDR3 coding sequence is TGCGCCAGCGCTATAGGACAGGCTTATAATGGCTACACCTTC. Translation gives CASAIGQAYNGYTF.

The chain links TRBV27 to TRBJ2-1; D gene unclear. CDR3 length equals 12 residues. The V gene's germline CDR1 is MNHEY and CDR2 SMNVEV (reference sequence). The V and J ends lost 3 bases and 6 bases respectively, with 6 bases between them. The CDR3 loop reads CASSFGGNEQFF. The CDR3 DNA is TGTGCCAGCAGTTTCGGCGGCAATGAGCAGTTCTTC.

Only a few counts were recorded for this clone. V usage is TRBV11-2 and J usage is TRBJ1-1; no reliable D call. The ends were cut back, 5 bases at V and 7 bases at J, with 5 bases in the middle. Per the germline V gene, CDR1 is SGHAT and CDR2 is FQNNGV. CDR3 length: 10 residues. The CDR3 sequence is CASSRGEAFF. DNA for the CDR3: TGTGCCAGCAGCCGGGGTGAAGCTTTCTTT.

The rearrangement joins TRBV9 to TRBJ2-7; 13 nucleotides line up with TRBD2. CDR1 is SGDLS, CDR2 YYNGEE, per germline. The CDR3 is 18 amino acids. After removal of 4 bases from V and 0 bases from J, the junction contained 10 bases not matched to a gene. The CDR3 DNA sequence: TGTGCCAGCAGCCTTGGACTAGCGGGGGACCTTTCCTCCTACGAGCAGTACTTC. It yields the protein CASSLGLAGDLSSYEQYF.